The 2 T cell receptor beta chains below all came from one sample that was sequenced in a study of cytomegalovirus exposure and HLA in healthy donors. PCR employed 60 Vbeta and 13 Jbeta primers. The repertoire was sequenced with immunoSEQ multiplex PCR; TCRdb's copy has only in-frame clones and lacks some. The data contain about 200,000 clones, 80% to 90% of them singletons. The source material was PBMCs. The receptors derive from a man younger than 40 in good health and CMV-seronegative.

The chain carries TRBV5-1 and TRBJ2-5, with 7 nucleotides matching TRBD1. V lost 4 bases, J lost 5 bases, and 11 bases stayed unmatched. The CDR3 covers 15 residues. Germline CDR1 SGHRS, CDR2 YFSETQ. The CDR3 here is CASSPTFDRDETQYF. CDR3 nucleotide sequence: TGCGCCAGCAGCCCAACATTTGACAGGGACGAGACCCAGTACTTC.

This clone was detected only a few times. The gene calls are TRBV9 and TRBJ2-7, with 7 bases lining up with TRBD1. The CDR3 spans 15 residues. Germline V gene data show CDR1 as SGDLS and CDR2 as YYNGEE. V dropped 2 bases and J dropped 2; count of bases not matched to a gene: 7. This chain's CDR3 is CASSVGDSQTYEQYF. The CDR3 region has the DNA TGTGCCAGCAGCGTGGGGGACAGCCAAACCTACGAGCAGTACTTC.